These 30 T cell receptor beta chains were all obtained from the same sample, sequenced in a study of blood T cell repertoires in COVID-19. Profiled with immunoSEQ multiplex PCR; TCRdb holds only in-frame clones, not every one. The sample lists about 190,000 clones, roughly 79% occurring once. Source material: peripheral blood. The receptors were gathered from a man aged 60 to 75 with active or convalescent COVID-19.

Only one count was recorded for this clone. This rearrangement joins TRBV5-1 to TRBJ1-3; 8 nucleotides line up with TRBD1. J lost 3 bases, V lost 7 bases, and 9 bases had no gene match. The CDR3 has 15 residues. Germline loops: CDR1 SGHRS, CDR2 YFSETQ. The CDR3 DNA follows: TGCGCCAGCTCCCCCCAGGGGGCTGTTGGAAACACCATATATTTT. Protein: CASSPQGAVGNTIYF.

This clone was seen a handful of times. V usage is TRBV7-9 and J usage is TRBJ1-2; no clear D. Between the trimmed V and J ends, which lost 5 bases and 8 bases, there was a span of 12 bases. This CDR3 region has 12 residues. Looked up from germline, CDR1 is SEHNR and CDR2 is FQNEAQ (reference sequence). The CDR3 region has the DNA TGTGCCAGCAGCGTACGGGGAGCAGGCTACACCTTC. Translated: CASSVRGAGYTF.

This clone has ten or more counts. This chain links TRBV6-1 with TRBJ2-3; weak D call: TRBD2 (6 bases). Germline CDR1 MNHNS, CDR2 SASEGT. The CDR3 is 15 amino acids. V lost 3 bases, J lost 1 base, and 11 bases lay in between. CDR3 bases: TGTGCCAGCAGTGACGGGAGTGCAGGCACAGATACGCAGTATTTT. Translation: CASSDGSAGTDTQYF.

V is TRBV6-5 and J is TRBJ2-1; TRBD1 agrees at 9 bases. CDR1 and CDR2 from the germline V gene are MNHEY and SVGAGI. The CDR3 loop spans 15 amino acids. Trimming took 4 bases from V and 10 from J; bases not matched to a gene: 11. In DNA, the CDR3 is TGTGCCAGCAGTTGGAGACAGGGGGTGGGTGGGGAGCAGTTCTTC. Translation gives CASSWRQGVGGEQFF.

J is TRBJ2-2 and V is TRBV10-3; 10 bases fit TRBD2. The germline CDR1 and CDR2 sequences are ENHRY and SYGVKD. The V gene end was trimmed by 4 bases and the J gene end by 0 bases; junction bases not matched to a gene: 11. This CDR3 has 19 amino acids. The CDR3 nucleotides are TGTGCCATCAGTGGCCTTTCCAGCGGGAGGGCATCGAACACCGGGGAGCTGTTTTTT. This translates into CAISGLSSGRASNTGELFF.

J is TRBJ2-5 and V is TRBV3-1 (or the pseudogene TRBV3-2), with D hard to call. Germline CDR1 is LGHDT and CDR2 is YNNKEL (reference sequence). V shed 4 bases and J shed 5 bases, with 14 bases lying between them. The CDR3 sequence is 14 residues long. The DNA of the CDR3 is TGTGCCAGCAGCCCCCGTTTGGGCCGTGAGACCCAGTACTTC. Translated, it gives CASSPRLGRETQYF.

The chain employs TRBV4-2 and TRBJ2-1; no clear D. The CDR3 is 15 amino acids. Looked up from germline, CDR1 is LGHNA and CDR2 is YNFKEQ. The V end was cut by 0 bases, the J end by 0 bases, with 6 bases between. CDR3 sequence: CASSQDESSYNEQFF. The DNA for the CDR3 is TGTGCCAGCAGCCAAGACGAGAGCTCCTACAATGAGCAGTTCTTC.

The chain has TRBV6-6 and TRBJ1-2; perhaps TRBD1 as D (6 bases). The CDR3 has 14 amino acids. V shed 6 bases and J shed 3 bases, with 14 bases lying between them. Germline values: CDR1 MNHNY, CDR2 SVGAGI (reference sequence). DNA for the CDR3: TGTGCCAGCAGAGCGCAGGCAGGGGACTATGGCTACACCTTC. It specifies CASRAQAGDYGYTF.

The chain couples TRBV13 to TRBJ1-1; weak D call: TRBD1 (5 bases). The germline V and J ends were trimmed by 0 bases and 3 bases, with 11 bases remaining between them. CDR1 is PRHDT and CDR2 is FYEKMQ in the germline V gene (reference sequence). This CDR3 comprises 15 residues. CDR3: CASSLGGRRDTEAFF. The CDR3 DNA is TGTGCCAGCAGCTTAGGGGGGCGAAGGGACACTGAAGCTTTCTTT.

This clone is a singleton in its sample. V and J are TRBV7-2 and TRBJ1-3, with TRBD1 identical over 7 bases. After removal of 1 base from V and 13 bases from J, the junction contained 13 bases not matched to a gene. Germline V gene lookup returns CDR1 SGHTA and CDR2 FQGNSA. The CDR3 runs to 15 residues. The CDR3 nucleotides are TGTGCCAGCAGCTTAGAGGGGAACAGGGGAAGTAGGATATATTTT. This sequence encodes CASSLEGNRGSRIYF.

The chain joins TRBV18 to TRBJ2-7; 9 bases are a match to TRBD1. The CDR3 runs to 15 residues. Germline CDR1 KGHSH, CDR2 LQKENI. With 3 bases clipped from V and 5 bases from J, the junction kept 8 bases outside the gene matches. The CDR3 DNA reads TGTGCCAGCTCACCCACGGGACAGGGATTTGACGAGCAGTACTTC. As protein: CASSPTGQGFDEQYF.

The chain is built from TRBV5-1 and TRBJ2-6; 7 bases fit TRBD1. Germline V gene lookup returns CDR1 SGHRS and CDR2 YFSETQ. J was trimmed by 2 bases and V by 1 base; bases with no gene match: 12. The CDR3 contains 19 residues. CDR3 nucleotide sequence: TGCGCCAGCAGCTTGACAGTCGGACAGGTAGGCCCTGGGGCCAACGTCCTGACTTTC. It translates to CASSLTVGQVGPGANVLTF.

The rearrangement joins TRBV10-1 to TRBJ2-1, with a tentative D call TRBD2 (5 bases). V shed 4 bases and J shed 8 bases, with 15 bases lying between them. Germline V CDR1 and CDR2: WNHNN, SYGVQD (reference sequence). This CDR3 is 14 amino acids long. CDR3 coding DNA: TGCGCCAGCAGTGCCCCGGGGTCATGCGATGAGCAGTTCTTC. This sequence encodes CASSAPGSCDEQFF.

This clone was detected only once. This rearrangement joins TRBV5-8 to TRBJ2-5; D uncertain. V was trimmed by 4 bases and J by 2 bases, leaving 9 bases between them. Germline V CDR1 and CDR2: SGHTS, YDEGEE. This CDR3 spans 13 amino acids. The DNA for the CDR3 is TGTGCCAGCAGCCGAGACGGGCAAGAGACCCAGTACTTC. Its translation: CASSRDGQETQYF.

V usage is TRBV6-5 and J usage is TRBJ1-6, with D tentatively TRBD1 (6 bases). CDR3 size: 14 residues. CDR1 is MNHEY, CDR2 SVGAGI, per germline. Trimming stripped 7 bases from V and 8 bases from J, with 15 bases between. The CDR3 DNA reads TGTGCCAGCAACCCCTCGGGGGGCGATTCACCCCTCCACTTT. Its protein is CASNPSGGDSPLHF.

The V call is TRBV6-5, the J call TRBJ2-2; 10 positions agree with TRBD1. The CDR3 sequence is 14 residues long. Germline V gene data show CDR1 as MNHEY and CDR2 as SVGAGI. The J segment lost 5 bases and the V segment lost 8 bases, leaving 5 bases of the junction unmatched. CDR3 DNA: TGTGCCAGCCTCTGGGGACAGGGGACCGGGGAGCTGTTTTTT. Translating it yields CASLWGQGTGELFF.

J is TRBJ2-7 and V is TRBV18; TRBD1 matches 7 bases. V lost 2 bases, J lost 2 bases, and 6 bases stayed unmatched. The germline CDR1 and CDR2 sequences are KGHSH and LQKENI. The CDR3 consists of 15 residues. The CDR3 protein is CASSPSTGMTYEQYF. CDR3 nucleotide sequence: TGTGCCAGCTCACCATCGACAGGGATGACCTACGAGCAGTACTTC.

The chain combines TRBV7-8 with TRBJ2-1; 9 bases map to TRBD1. Germline trimming cut 6 bases from V and 1 base from J; bases unmatched to any gene: 4. The CDR3 runs 15 residues. Germline values: CDR1 SGHVS, CDR2 FQNEAQ. The DNA of the CDR3 is TGTGCCAGCAGAGACAGGGGGGTTTCCTACAATGAGCAGTTCTTC. This sequence encodes CASRDRGVSYNEQFF.

The chain has TRBV7-8 and TRBJ2-7; no clear D gene. Germline lookup yields CDR1 SGHVS and CDR2 FQNEAQ. The V gene lost 1 base and the J gene lost 3 bases, with 13 bases spanning the gap. This CDR3 spans 15 amino acids. DNA of the CDR3: TGTGCCAGCAGCTTAGAGGTCGGAGATATCTACGAGCAGTACTTC. This codes for CASSLEVGDIYEQYF. Supplemented by reference TRBV7-8 and TRBJ2-7, the full variable domain reads GAGVSQSPRYKVAKRGQDVALRCDPISGHVSLFWYQQALGQGPEFLTYFQNEAQLDKSGLPSDRFFAERPEGSVSTLKIQRTQQEDSAVYLCASSLEVGDIYEQYFGPGTRLTVT.

This clone was found once. V gene TRBV18 combines with J gene TRBJ2-7; D possibly corresponds to TRBD1 (5 bases). Deletions cut 0 bases from V and 2 bases from J, with 14 bases between. The CDR3 sequence is 16 residues long. The germline CDR1 and CDR2 sequences are KGHSH and LQKENI. The CDR3 loop is CASSPPGRANTYEQYF. DNA of the CDR3: TGTGCCAGCTCACCACCCGGCAGGGCCAACACCTACGAGCAGTACTTC.

The chain couples TRBV28 to TRBJ2-3, with 7 bases fitting TRBD2. Germline CDR1 and CDR2: MDHEN and SYDVKM. This CDR3 comprises 21 residues. V lost 6 bases to trimming and J lost 1 base; unmatched junction nucleotides: 25. The CDR3 loop reads CASRGDRLALPNSQGTDTQYF. The CDR3, as DNA: TGTGCCAGCAGAGGAGATCGACTAGCCCTACCTAATTCACAGGGCACAGATACGCAGTATTTT. The whole variable domain, remainder taken from reference TRBV28 and TRBJ2-3, is DVKVTQSSRYLVKRTGEKVFLECVQDMDHENMFWYRQDPGLGLRLIYFSYDVKMKEKGDIPEGYSVSREKKERFSLILESASTNQTSMYLCASRGDRLALPNSQGTDTQYFGPGTRLTVL.

The rearrangement uses TRBV2 and TRBJ2-5, with D tentatively TRBD2 (5 bases). Germline V gene data show CDR1 as SNHLY and CDR2 as FYNNEI. V lost 6 bases and J lost 4, with 12 bases in between. CDR3 size: 13 residues. CDR3 DNA sequence: TGTGCCAGCAGGTGGCGGAGGCGAGAGACCCAGTACTTC. Protein: CASRWRRRETQYF. Full variable domain (rest looked up from reference TRBV2 and TRBJ2-5): EPEVTQTPSHQVTQMGQEVILRCVPISNHLYFYWYRQILGQKVEFLVSFYNNEISEKSEIFDDQFSVERPDGSNFTLKIRSTKLEDSAMYFCASRWRRRETQYFGPGTRLLVL.

The rearrangement joins TRBV5-8 to TRBJ2-3; 8 bases are a match to TRBD2. The CDR3 totals 15 residues. J was trimmed by 4 bases and V by 4 bases; bases with no gene match: 8. CDR1 SGHTS and CDR2 YDEGEE come from the germline V gene. CDR3 in DNA: TGTGCCAGCAGCAGGAGCGGGACTAGTGCAGATACGCAGTATTTT. Protein sequence: CASSRSGTSADTQYF. Variable domain in full (rest from reference TRBV5-8 and TRBJ2-3): EAGVTQSPTHLIKTRGQQATLRCSPISGHTSVYWYQQALGLGLQFLLWYDEGEERNRGNFPPRFSGRQFPNYSSELNVNALELEDSALYLCASSRSGTSADTQYFGPGTRLTVL.

V gene TRBV3-1 (or the pseudogene TRBV3-2) combines with J gene TRBJ2-7, with a tentative D call TRBD1 (5 bases). This CDR3 is built from 13 residues. Germline values: CDR1 LGHDT, CDR2 YNNKEL (reference sequence). Trimming took 4 bases from V and 6 from J, leaving 13 bases between them. CDR3 region: CASSRAREGEQYF. CDR3 nucleotides: TGTGCCAGCAGCCGGGCCAGGGAAGGCGAGCAGTACTTC.

The chain carries TRBV21-1 and TRBJ1-1; the D call TRBD1 from the table was never checked on the DNA. TRBV21-1 is a listed pseudogene. CDR3 length: 15 residues. CDR3 bases: TGTGCCAGCAGCAAAGAACTCAGGGGGATCACTGAAGCTTTCTTT. This sequence encodes CASSKELRGITEAFF.

This clone was counted only a few times. V is TRBV29-1 and J is TRBJ2-3; TRBD2 agrees at 11 bases. J lost 12 bases, V lost 7 bases, and 12 bases had no gene match. Germline values: CDR1 SQVTM, CDR2 ANQGSEA. The CDR3 covers 13 residues. The CDR3 sequence: CSALAGGPSHQYF. CDR3 nucleotide sequence: TGCAGCGCGCTAGCGGGAGGACCCTCTCACCAGTATTTT.

V usage is TRBV27 and J usage is TRBJ2-7, with 8 bases lining up with TRBD2. Germline V gives CDR1 MNHEY, CDR2 SMNVEV (reference sequence). The CDR3 extends over 16 amino acids. V was pared by 5 bases and J by 7 bases, with 16 bases of the junction left unmatched. CDR3 residues: CASSPRGSGVLGEQYF. The DNA of the CDR3 is TGTGCCAGCAGTCCCCGGGGTAGCGGGGTGCTAGGGGAGCAGTACTTC.

In DNA, the CDR3 is TGTGCCAGCAGTCCTGGAGGAGGGGGCGACACTGAAGCTTTCTTT. Protein sequence: CASSPGGGGDTEAFF. The chain recombines TRBV28 with TRBJ1-1, with 7 bases that match TRBD1. J gave up 3 bases and V 5 bases, and 9 bases lay outside the gene matches. CDR3 size: 15 residues. Germline V CDR1 and CDR2: MDHEN, SYDVKM.

The chain couples TRBV5-6 to TRBJ2-7; D perhaps matches TRBD2 (5 bases). Trimming shortened V by 0 bases and J by 6 bases, and 13 bases separated the two germline ends. The CDR3 is 14 residues long. Germline CDR1 SGHDT, CDR2 YYEEEE. The CDR3 DNA reads TGTGCCAGCAGCTTGGACCTAGCAAGAGGCGAGCAGTACTTC. It yields the protein CASSLDLARGEQYF.

This chain joins TRBV4-3 and TRBJ2-7; 11 nucleotides line up with TRBD2. This CDR3 region has 17 residues. Germline trimming cut 1 base from V and 3 bases from J; bases unmatched to any gene: 8. The germline V gene encodes CDR1 LGHNA and CDR2 YSLEER. CDR3 residues: CASSQATIGTSGYEQYF. CDR3 nucleotide sequence: TGCGCCAGCAGCCAAGCGACAATCGGGACTAGCGGCTACGAGCAGTACTTC.